A selection of T cell receptor beta chains follows, all from one sample in a study of shared T cell receptors in the human thymus. Produced via immunoSEQ multiplex PCR; TCRdb's table is partial and in-frame only. The sample includes about 660,000 clones, 85% to 90% of them seen just once. This sample also belongs to another study, concerning human thymus T cells.

What was sequenced was thymocytes. Every receptor here comes from a boy in the first two years of life with a congenital heart defect. Each CDR3 is given with its conserved first and last residue. The D gene is left open where the match is weak. A row's size may be missing; if present it is once, few, many or a size class.

-	TRBJ1-1	TRBV30	-	TGTGCCTGGACTCTCACTGAAGCTTTCTTT	CAWTLTEAFF
-	TRBJ1-2	TRBV21-1	-	TGTGCCAGCAGCAAAAACCGGGGTAACTATGGCTACACCTTC	CASSKNRGNYGYTF
-	TRBJ1-1	TRBV11-3	-	TGTGCCAGCAGCTTAGCTGGACAGACGAACACTGAAGCTTTCTTT	CASSLAGQTNTEAFF
-	TRBJ1-2	TRBV10-3	-	TGTGCCATCCAAGGGGAAGACTATGGCTACACCTTC	CAIQGEDYGYTF
-	TRBJ1-2	TRBV27	-	TGTGCCAGCAGCTTAACAGGGAACATCCTTTCTGCCCAGCGGCTCTATGGCTACACCTTC	CASSLTGNILSAQRLYGYTF
-	TRBJ2-7	TRBV28	-	TGTGCCAGCAGTGTGACTAGAGGCGAGCAGTACTTC	CASSVTRGEQYF
-	TRBJ2-2	TRBV4-3	-	TGCGCCAGCAGCCACCTACCTGAGGGCACCGGGGAGCTGTTTTTT	CASSHLPEGTGELFF
-	TRBJ2-7	TRBV11-2	TRBD2	TGTGCCAGCAGAGGACTAGCAGGCGACGAGCAGTACTTC	CASRGLAGDEQYF
-	TRBJ1-4	TRBV27	TRBD1	TGTGCCAGCAGTTTAGGACAGGGGGCACGGGAAAAACTGTTTTTT	CASSLGQGAREKLFF
-	TRBJ2-4	TRBV29-1	TRBD1	TGCAGCGCCGGCGGCCGGGACAGAAAAAACATTCAGTGCTTC	CSAGGRDRKNIQCF
-	TRBJ2-3	TRBV7-2	-	TGTGCCAGCAGCCCAGATAGGGGAGGAGGTACAGATACGCAGTATTTT	CASSPDRGGGTDTQYF
-	TRBJ1-1	TRBV27	-	TGTGCCAGCAGTTTAGCGGGGGGAGAATCGAACACTGAAGCTTTCTTT	CASSLAGGESNTEAFF
-	TRBJ1-1	TRBV11-3	-	TGTGCCAGCAGCTTAGTGGCCCAGGTCACTGAAGCTTTCTTT	CASSLVAQVTEAFF
-	TRBJ2-7	TRBV28	TRBD1	TGTGCCAGCAGCCTACCACCGGGACAGGGATCCTACGAGCAGTACTTC	CASSLPPGQGSYEQYF
-	TRBJ2-7	TRBV5-1	-	TGCGCCAGCAGCCCTGGGACACCGGGGGGCTACGAGCAGTACTTC	CASSPGTPGGYEQYF
-	TRBJ2-7	TRBV5-6	TRBD2	TGTGCCAGCAGCTTGGGGGGACTAGCGATTGTCCACGAGCAGTACTTC	CASSLGGLAIVHEQYF
once	TRBJ2-7	TRBV6-5	-	TGTGCCAGCAGTTACCCCCCTAGCTCCTACGAGCAGTACTTC	CASSYPPSSYEQYF
-	TRBJ2-4	TRBV4-1	TRBD1	TGCGCCAGCAGCCCTCGACAGGGCTGCTCCTCCAAAAACATTCAGTACTTC	CASSPRQGCSSKNIQYF
-	TRBJ2-6	TRBV27	-	TGTGCCAGCAGTACCCCCCCGAAAAAGCGCTCTGGGGCCAACGTCCTGACTTTC	CASSTPPKKRSGANVLTF
-	TRBJ2-7	TRBV27	-	TGTGCCAGCAGTTCTCGGTACGGGATCTCCTACGAGCAGTACTTC	CASSSRYGISYEQYF
-	TRBJ2-5	TRBV4-2	TRBD2	TGTGCCAGCAGCCAATACCATCCCATAGCGGGAGTAGAGACCCAGTACTTC	CASSQYHPIAGVETQYF
-	TRBJ2-7	TRBV4-2	-	TGTGCCAGCAGCCAAGGCTCTCGACTGGGTTCCTACGAGCAGTACTTC	CASSQGSRLGSYEQYF
-	TRBJ2-1	TRBV11-3	TRBD2	TGTGCCAGCAGCTTATGTCGGCAGGGGAAGCGGGAGGGACCCAATGAGCAGTTCTTC	CASSLCRQGKREGPNEQFF
-	TRBJ2-7	TRBV7-7	TRBD1	TGTGCCAGCAGTTCAACAGGGGGTTACGAGCAGTACTTC	CASSSTGGYEQYF
once	TRBJ2-3	TRBV18	-	TGTGCCAGCTCACCAGGGACTAAGGGGGTGGATACGCAGTATTTT	CASSPGTKGVDTQYF
-	TRBJ2-7	TRBV14	TRBD1	TGTGCCAGCAGCTCTCGTCGACAGGGTTCCTACGAGCAGTACTTC	CASSSRRQGSYEQYF
-	TRBJ1-5	TRBV7-8	-	TGTGCCAGCAGCTCTTCAGACAGTCAGCCCCAGCATTTT	CASSSSDSQPQHF
-	TRBJ2-4	TRBV2	-	TGTGCCAGCAGCGCGGGACCGAGAAACATTCAGTACTTC	CASSAGPRNIQYF
-	TRBJ2-1	TRBV20-1	-	TGCAGTGCTATGACAGCTGCAGGGCGGTTCTTC	CSAMTAAGRFF